The next 16 T cell receptor beta chains were all read from a single sample in a study of cytomegalovirus exposure and HLA in healthy donors. 60 Vbeta and 13 Jbeta primers were used in PCR. The data were produced by immunoSEQ multiplex PCR, yet TCRdb's version contains in-frame clones alone and is incomplete. This sample has over 250,000 clones; 65% to 85% occur once, and the top ten carry around 2.3%. Sequences were obtained from PBMCs. These receptors were obtained from a female donor in good health and CMV-seronegative.

The chain combines TRBV4-2 with TRBJ2-2; unclear D gene. Trimming stripped 1 base from V and 4 bases from J, with 7 bases between. The V gene's germline CDR1 is LGHNA and CDR2 YNFKEQ. The CDR3 is made up of 14 amino acids. The CDR3 DNA follows: TGTGCCAGCAGCCAAGGGTGGAGCACCGGGGAGCTGTTTTTT. Amino acids: CASSQGWSTGELFF.

The chain combines TRBV6-5 with TRBJ1-2, with D uncertain. The CDR3 runs 15 residues. Trimming left V 6 bases short and J 6 bases short, with 20 bases between. Germline CDR1 MNHEY, CDR2 SVGAGI. CDR3 protein: CASSRVNKRQDGYTF. The CDR3 nucleotides read TGTGCCAGCAGCCGCGTCAACAAGAGGCAAGATGGCTACACCTTC.

The V gene is TRBV11-3, the J gene TRBJ2-3, with D perhaps matching TRBD2 (5 bases). V gave up 1 base and J gave up 3 bases, with 11 bases separating them. Germline V gene sequence: CDR1 SGHNT, CDR2 YENEEA. CDR3 length equals 15 residues. CDR3 sequence reads: CASSLGERSTDTQYF. The CDR3, as DNA: TGTGCCAGCAGCTTAGGGGAGAGGTCGACAGATACGCAGTATTTT. The entire variable domain, with the rest obtained from reference TRBV11-3 and TRBJ2-3, is as follows: EAGVVQSPRYKIIEKKQPVAFWCNPISGHNTLYWYLQNLGQGPELLIRYENEEAVDDSQLPKDRFSAERLKGVDSTLKIQPAELGDSAVYLCASSLGERSTDTQYFGPGTRLTVL.

The chain carries TRBV7-2 and TRBJ2-5, with D maybe TRBD1 (6 bases). V was trimmed by 4 bases and J by 5 bases, leaving 11 bases between them. This CDR3 contains 13 residues. Germline values: CDR1 SGHTA, CDR2 FQGNSA. The CDR3 reads CASSSPGVETQYF. The CDR3 DNA sequence: TGTGCCAGCAGCTCACCAGGGGTGGAGACCCAGTACTTC.

This clone was recorded only once. The chain carries TRBV25-1 and TRBJ1-5; D might be TRBD1 (6 bases). There are 14 residues in the CDR3. Germline-derived CDR1 and CDR2 are MGHDK and SYGVNS. V was cut by 4 bases and J by 1 base, with 8 bases left in between. The DNA of the CDR3 is TGTGCCAGCAGTGGAAGGGGGAGCAATCAGCCCCAGCATTTT. Amino acids: CASSGRGSNQPQHF.

This clone was seen more than once but under ten times. This chain joins TRBV19 and TRBJ2-1, with 8 bases identical to TRBD2. The CDR3 covers 15 residues. Germline CDR1 and CDR2: LNHDA and SQIVND (reference sequence). The ends lost 5 bases at V and 1 base at J; junction bases unmatched: 4. CDR3 region: CASSRGLGSYNEQFF. The CDR3 nucleotides are TGTGCCAGTAGTCGGGGACTAGGGTCCTACAATGAGCAGTTCTTC.

V gene TRBV19 combines with J gene TRBJ2-7, with unresolved D. V was clipped by 5 bases and J by 6 bases, with 11 bases between them. Per the germline V gene, CDR1 is LNHDA and CDR2 is SQIVND (reference sequence). This CDR3 has 12 residues. CDR3 sequence reads: CASSPSGLEQYF. The CDR3 DNA reads TGTGCCAGTAGTCCCTCGGGTCTCGAGCAGTACTTC.

This chain joins TRBV6-1 and TRBJ2-1; 11 positions agree with TRBD2. V trimming: 6 bases; J trimming: 4 bases; junction bases outside the gene matches: 5. CDR3 size: 15 residues. Per germline, CDR1 MNHNS and CDR2 SASEGT. The DNA of the CDR3 is TGTGCCAGCAGGGGGACTAGCGGACTGTACAATGAGCAGTTCTTC. This translates into CASRGTSGLYNEQFF.

The chain employs TRBV28 and TRBJ2-5, with TRBD1 as a possible D gene (5 bases). Looked up from germline, CDR1 is MDHEN and CDR2 is SYDVKM. This CDR3 has 13 residues. V was cut by 2 bases and J by 4 bases, with 8 bases left in between. CDR3 in amino acids: CASSLQGGETQYF. The DNA of the CDR3 is TGTGCCAGCAGTTTACAGGGCGGAGAGACCCAGTACTTC. Full variable domain (remainder filled in from reference TRBV28 and TRBJ2-5): DVKVTQSSRYLVKRTGEKVFLECVQDMDHENMFWYRQDPGLGLRLIYFSYDVKMKEKGDIPEGYSVSREKKERFSLILESASTNQTSMYLCASSLQGGETQYFGPGTRLLVL.

CDR3 protein: CASSLAGGVGYTF. The CDR3 DNA reads as TGTGCCAGCAGCTTGGCCGGGGGAGTTGGCTACACCTTC. The V gene is TRBV5-6, the J gene TRBJ1-2; a possible D gene is TRBD1 (5 bases). V was cut by 0 bases and J by 7 bases, with 10 bases left in between. From germline, CDR1 is SGHDT and CDR2 YYEEEE. This CDR3 has 13 residues.

This clone was counted between two and nine times. The genes are TRBV5-4 and TRBJ1-4; 7 bases map to TRBD1. J was trimmed by 5 bases and V by 2 bases; bases with no gene match: 3. Germline assignment: CDR1 SGHNT and CDR2 YYREEE (reference sequence). The CDR3 length is 14 residues. CDR3 nucleotide sequence: TGTGCCAGCAGCTTCGGGACAGCAAATGAAAAACTGTTTTTT. Protein sequence: CASSFGTANEKLFF.

The rearrangement links TRBV19 to TRBJ2-7, with D maybe TRBD1 (6 bases). There are 15 residues in the CDR3. Trimming removed 6 bases at V and 5 bases at J, with 20 bases between. The germline V gene has CDR1 LNHDA and CDR2 SQIVND (reference sequence). CDR3 DNA sequence: TGTGCCAGTAGCGAGACTGCTGCTGGGGGCCACGAGCAGTACTTC. Protein product: CASSETAAGGHEQYF.

The chain couples TRBV15 to TRBJ2-2, with D possibly TRBD2 on 6 matching bases. The length of the CDR3 is 15 residues. V gave up 1 base and J gave up 7 bases, with 13 bases separating them. Per germline, CDR1 LNHNV and CDR2 YYDKDF (reference sequence). This CDR3 reads CATSRVVSSDGELFF. Written as DNA, the CDR3 is TGTGCCACCAGCAGAGTAGTCTCTAGCGACGGGGAGCTGTTTTTT. The full variable domain, with the rest looked up from reference TRBV15 and TRBJ2-2, is DAMVIQNPRYQVTQFGKPVTLSCSQTLNHNVMYWYQQKSSQAPKLLFHYYDKDFNNEADTPDNFQSRRPNTSFCFLDIRSPGLGDTAMYLCATSRVVSSDGELFFGEGSRLTVL.

The chain employs TRBV5-4 and TRBJ2-2; possible D gene TRBD1, 7 bases. The CDR3 extends over 15 amino acids. V was trimmed by 5 bases and J by 5 bases, leaving 16 bases between them. From germline, CDR1 is SGHNT and CDR2 YYREEE (reference sequence). DNA for the CDR3: TGTGCCAGCAGGCCAGGAGGGGGCCGAACCGGGGAGCTGTTTTTT. It specifies CASRPGGGRTGELFF. Together with reference TRBV5-4 and TRBJ2-2, the CDR3 gives the full variable domain: ETGVTQSPTHLIKTRGQQVTLRCSSQSGHNTVSWYQQALGQGPQFIFQYYREEENGRGNFPPRFSGLQFPNYSSELNVNALELDDSALYLCASRPGGGRTGELFFGEGSRLTVL.

This chain joins TRBV28 and TRBJ2-5; 9 nucleotides match TRBD1. V lost 6 bases to trimming and J lost 2 bases; unmatched junction nucleotides: 7. In germline, CDR1 is MDHEN, CDR2 SYDVKM. This CDR3 region has 15 residues. Here the CDR3 reads CASSPGQGSQETQYF. The CDR3 region has the DNA TGTGCCAGCAGCCCGGGACAGGGATCTCAAGAGACCCAGTACTTC. The full variable domain, completed using reference TRBV28 and TRBJ2-5, is DVKVTQSSRYLVKRTGEKVFLECVQDMDHENMFWYRQDPGLGLRLIYFSYDVKMKEKGDIPEGYSVSREKKERFSLILESASTNQTSMYLCASSPGQGSQETQYFGPGTRLLVL.

This sequence joins TRBV25-1 and TRBJ2-1; D ambiguous. The ends were cut back, 3 bases at V and 4 bases at J, with 13 bases in the middle. In germline, CDR1 is MGHDK, CDR2 SYGVNS. The length of the CDR3 is 15 residues. The CDR3 here is CASSDPRSLYNEQFF. The DNA for the CDR3 is TGTGCCAGCAGTGACCCACGGTCCTTATACAATGAGCAGTTCTTC.